This entry describes one T cell receptor (beta chain). Its antigen is still unknown. The repertoire was sequenced with immunoSEQ multiplex PCR; TCRdb's copy has only in-frame clones and lacks some. This sample carries millions of clones, approximately 92% of them seen once, and the ten largest clones take around 0.15%. This sample is part of a study of shared clonotypes between healthy human individuals. General study points: Estimated richness was generally greater in naive than memory subsets.

This CDR3 is built from 15 residues. Germline CDR1 LNHDA, CDR2 SQIVND (reference sequence). Trimming cost V 6 bases and J 0 bases, with 11 bases left between them. The sample taken for sequencing was naive CD4+ T cells sorted from blood. The sample's subset: CD45RA+ positively selected. This rearrangement joins TRBV19 to TRBJ2-2, with D maybe TRBD2 (5 bases). The TCR originated in a man between 18 and 35 years old in good health. The CDR3: CASSRTPSNTGELFF. In nucleotides, the CDR3 is TGTGCCAGTAGCCGGACTCCTTCGAACACCGGGGAGCTGTTTTTT.